This entry concerns a single TCR beta chain. This sample was taken from a study of T-cell reconstitution after alpha-beta-depleted transplantation in children. Construction of the TCRbeta library involved unique molecular identifiers. TCRdb passed the PCR reads through MiXCR, listing each CDR3 protein once. The sample contains 45,000 or so distinct CDR3 sequences, approximately 52% of which appear only once. The TCR was taken from a boy younger than two with SCID, due to receive a stem cell transplant. This specimen consisted of peripheral blood, obtained before TCRalphabeta/CD19-depleted stem cell transplant.

DNA of the CDR3: TGCAGTGCTGGGACTAGCGGGGCGCAAGAGACCCAGTACTTC. Amino acids: CSAGTSGAQETQYF. The chain uses TRBV20-1 and TRBJ2-5; 13 nucleotides line up with TRBD2. The J segment lost 2 bases and the V segment lost 5 bases, leaving 2 bases of the junction unmatched. The germline V gene has CDR1 DFQATT and CDR2 SNEGSKA (reference sequence). The CDR3 runs to 14 residues.